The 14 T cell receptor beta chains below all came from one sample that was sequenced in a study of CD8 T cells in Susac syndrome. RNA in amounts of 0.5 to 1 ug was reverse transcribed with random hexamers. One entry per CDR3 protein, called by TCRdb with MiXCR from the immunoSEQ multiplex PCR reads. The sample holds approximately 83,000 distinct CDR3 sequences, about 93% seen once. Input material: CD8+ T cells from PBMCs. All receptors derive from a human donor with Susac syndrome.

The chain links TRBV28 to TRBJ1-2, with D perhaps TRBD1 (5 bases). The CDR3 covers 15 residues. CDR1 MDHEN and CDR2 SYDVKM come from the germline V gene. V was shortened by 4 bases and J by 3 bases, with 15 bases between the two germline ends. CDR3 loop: CASSSSEGLDYGYTF. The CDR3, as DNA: TGTGCCAGCAGTTCCTCTGAGGGGCTTGACTATGGCTACACCTTC.

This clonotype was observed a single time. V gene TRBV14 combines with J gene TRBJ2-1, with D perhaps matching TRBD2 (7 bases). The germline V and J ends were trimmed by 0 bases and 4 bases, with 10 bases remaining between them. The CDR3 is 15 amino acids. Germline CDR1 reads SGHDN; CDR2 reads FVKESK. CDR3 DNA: TGTGCCAGCAGCCAAGATGGGAGGGGGTACAATGAGCAGTTCTTC. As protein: CASSQDGRGYNEQFF.

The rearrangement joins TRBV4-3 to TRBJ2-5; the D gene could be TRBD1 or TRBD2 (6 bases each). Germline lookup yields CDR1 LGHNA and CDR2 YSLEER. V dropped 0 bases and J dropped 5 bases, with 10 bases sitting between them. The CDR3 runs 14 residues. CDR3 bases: TGCGCCAGCAGCCAAGAAGGGGGGAGGGAGACCCAGTACTTC. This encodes CASSQEGGRETQYF.

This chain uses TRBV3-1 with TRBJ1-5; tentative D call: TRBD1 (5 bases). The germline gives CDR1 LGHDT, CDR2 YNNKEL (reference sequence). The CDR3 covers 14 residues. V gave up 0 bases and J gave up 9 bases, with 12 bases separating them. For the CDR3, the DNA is TGTGCCAGCAGCCAAGATACGGGACGGTGGCCCCAGCATTTT. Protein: CASSQDTGRWPQHF.

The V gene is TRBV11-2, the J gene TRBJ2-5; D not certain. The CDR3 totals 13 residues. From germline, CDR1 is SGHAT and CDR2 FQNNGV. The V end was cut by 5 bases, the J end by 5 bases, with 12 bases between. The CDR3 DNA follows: TGTGCCAGCAGCGAGGTGGGTCTGGAGACCCAGTACTTC. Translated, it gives CASSEVGLETQYF.

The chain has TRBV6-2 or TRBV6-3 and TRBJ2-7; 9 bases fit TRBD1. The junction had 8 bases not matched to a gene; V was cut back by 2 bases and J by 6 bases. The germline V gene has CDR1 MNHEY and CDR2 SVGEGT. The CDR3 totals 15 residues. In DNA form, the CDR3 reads TGTGCCAGCAGTTACAGTGGGACAGGGCGTTTCGAGCAGTACTTC. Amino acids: CASSYSGTGRFEQYF.

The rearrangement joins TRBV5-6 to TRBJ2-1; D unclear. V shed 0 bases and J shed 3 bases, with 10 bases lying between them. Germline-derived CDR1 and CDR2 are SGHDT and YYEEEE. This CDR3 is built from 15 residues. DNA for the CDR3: TGTGCCAGCAGCTTGGAGAATCCTGTCTACAATGAGCAGTTCTTC. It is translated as CASSLENPVYNEQFF.

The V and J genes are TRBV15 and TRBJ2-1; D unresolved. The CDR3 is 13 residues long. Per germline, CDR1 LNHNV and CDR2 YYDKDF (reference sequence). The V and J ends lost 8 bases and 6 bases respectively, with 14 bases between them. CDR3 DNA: TGTGCCACCCAGCCCGAGGACCCCAATGAGCAGTTCTTC. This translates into CATQPEDPNEQFF. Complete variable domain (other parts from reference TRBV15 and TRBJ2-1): DAMVIQNPRYQVTQFGKPVTLSCSQTLNHNVMYWYQQKSSQAPKLLFHYYDKDFNNEADTPDNFQSRRPNTSFCFLDIRSPGLGDTAMYLCATQPEDPNEQFFGPGTRLTVL.

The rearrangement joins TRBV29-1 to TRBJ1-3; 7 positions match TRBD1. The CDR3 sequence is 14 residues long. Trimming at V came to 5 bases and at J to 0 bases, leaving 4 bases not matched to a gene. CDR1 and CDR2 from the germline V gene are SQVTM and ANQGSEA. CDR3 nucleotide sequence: TGCAGCGTTTTGGGACAGCCCTCTGGAAACACCATATATTTT. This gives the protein CSVLGQPSGNTIYF.

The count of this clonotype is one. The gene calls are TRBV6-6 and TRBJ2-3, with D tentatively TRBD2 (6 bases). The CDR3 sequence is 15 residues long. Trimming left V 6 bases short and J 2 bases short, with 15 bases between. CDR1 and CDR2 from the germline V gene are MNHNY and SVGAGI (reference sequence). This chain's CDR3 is CASSGGMLDTDTQYF. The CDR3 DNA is TGTGCCAGCAGCGGCGGGATGCTTGACACAGATACGCAGTATTTT.

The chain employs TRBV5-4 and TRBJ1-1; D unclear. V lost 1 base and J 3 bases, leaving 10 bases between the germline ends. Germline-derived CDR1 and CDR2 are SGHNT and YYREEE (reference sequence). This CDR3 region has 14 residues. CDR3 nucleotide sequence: TGTGCCAGCAGCTTGCTGGGATCTTACACTGAAGCTTTCTTT. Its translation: CASSLLGSYTEAFF.

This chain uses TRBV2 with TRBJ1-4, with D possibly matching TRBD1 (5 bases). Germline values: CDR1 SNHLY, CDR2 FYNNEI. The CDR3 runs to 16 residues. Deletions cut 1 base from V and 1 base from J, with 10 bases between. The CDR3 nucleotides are TGTGCCAGCAGTGAAGGACCCAGGGTAACTAATGAAAAACTGTTTTTT. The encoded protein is CASSEGPRVTNEKLFF.

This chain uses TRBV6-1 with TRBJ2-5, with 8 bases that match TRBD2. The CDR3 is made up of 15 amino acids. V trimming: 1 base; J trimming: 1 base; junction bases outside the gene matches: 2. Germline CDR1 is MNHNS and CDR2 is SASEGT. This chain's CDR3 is CASSEGAGGQETQYF. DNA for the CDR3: TGTGCCAGCAGTGAAGGTGCGGGGGGCCAAGAGACCCAGTACTTC.

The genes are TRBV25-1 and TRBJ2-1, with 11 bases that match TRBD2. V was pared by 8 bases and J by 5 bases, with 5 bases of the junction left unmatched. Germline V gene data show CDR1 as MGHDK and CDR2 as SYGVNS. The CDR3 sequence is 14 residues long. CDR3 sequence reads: CASSPGLADNEQFF. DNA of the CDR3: TGTGCCAGCTCTCCGGGACTAGCGGACAATGAGCAGTTCTTC.